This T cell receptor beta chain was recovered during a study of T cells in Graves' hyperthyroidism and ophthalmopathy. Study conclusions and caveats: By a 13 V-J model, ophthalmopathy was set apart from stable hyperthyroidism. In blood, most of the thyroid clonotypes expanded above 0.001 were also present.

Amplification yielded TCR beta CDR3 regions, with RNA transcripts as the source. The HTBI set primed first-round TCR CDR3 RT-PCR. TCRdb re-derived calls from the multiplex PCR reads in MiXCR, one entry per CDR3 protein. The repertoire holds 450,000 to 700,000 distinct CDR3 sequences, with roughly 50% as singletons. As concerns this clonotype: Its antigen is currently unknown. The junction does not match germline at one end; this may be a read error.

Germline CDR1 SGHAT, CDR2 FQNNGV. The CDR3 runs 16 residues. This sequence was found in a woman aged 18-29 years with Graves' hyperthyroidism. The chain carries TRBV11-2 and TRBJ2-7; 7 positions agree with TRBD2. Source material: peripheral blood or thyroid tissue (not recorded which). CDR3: CACSSRWDGGRYEQYF. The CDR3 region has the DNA TGTGCCTGCAGCTCGCGCTGGGACGGGGGGAGGTACGAGCAGTACTTC.